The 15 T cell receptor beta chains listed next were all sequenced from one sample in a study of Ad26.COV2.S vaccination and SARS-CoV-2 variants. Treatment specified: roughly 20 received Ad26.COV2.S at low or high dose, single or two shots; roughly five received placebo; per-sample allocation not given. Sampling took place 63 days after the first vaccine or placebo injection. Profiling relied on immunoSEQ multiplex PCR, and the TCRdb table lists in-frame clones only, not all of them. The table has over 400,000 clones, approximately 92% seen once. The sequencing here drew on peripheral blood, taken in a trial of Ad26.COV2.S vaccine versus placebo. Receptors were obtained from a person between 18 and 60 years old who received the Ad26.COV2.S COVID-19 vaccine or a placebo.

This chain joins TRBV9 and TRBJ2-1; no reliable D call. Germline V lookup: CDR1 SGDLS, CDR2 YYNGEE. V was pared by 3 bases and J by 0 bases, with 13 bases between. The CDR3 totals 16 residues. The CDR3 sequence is CASSADLTSSYNEQFF. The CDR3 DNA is TGTGCCAGCAGCGCAGACCTCACGAGCTCCTACAATGAGCAGTTCTTC.

CDR3 DNA: TGTGCCAGCAGCAAAGGAGCTAGCGGGGAACCTCAGTTCTTC. This encodes CASSKGASGEPQFF. The chain uses TRBV21-1 and TRBJ2-1; the D call in the table, TRBD2, was not verified against the DNA. TRBV21-1 is recorded as a pseudogene. The CDR3 is made up of 14 amino acids.

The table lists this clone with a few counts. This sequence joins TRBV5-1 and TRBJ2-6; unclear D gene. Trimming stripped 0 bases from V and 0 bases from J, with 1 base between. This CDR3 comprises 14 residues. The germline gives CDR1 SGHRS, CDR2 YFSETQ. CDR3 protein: CASSLGSGANVLTF. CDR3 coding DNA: TGCGCCAGCAGCTTGGGCTCTGGGGCCAACGTCCTGACTTTC.

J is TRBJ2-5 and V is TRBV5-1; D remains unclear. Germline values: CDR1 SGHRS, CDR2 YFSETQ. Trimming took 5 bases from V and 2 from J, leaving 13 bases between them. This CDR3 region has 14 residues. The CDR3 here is CASRVGTAQETQYF. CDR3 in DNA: TGCGCCAGCAGGGTTGGCACAGCACAAGAGACCCAGTACTTC. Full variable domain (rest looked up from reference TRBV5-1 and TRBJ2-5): KAGVTQTPRYLIKTRGQQVTLSCSPISGHRSVSWYQQTPGQGLQFLFEYFSETQRNKGNFPGRFSGRQFSNSRSEMNVSTLELGDSALYLCASRVGTAQETQYFGPGTRLLVL.

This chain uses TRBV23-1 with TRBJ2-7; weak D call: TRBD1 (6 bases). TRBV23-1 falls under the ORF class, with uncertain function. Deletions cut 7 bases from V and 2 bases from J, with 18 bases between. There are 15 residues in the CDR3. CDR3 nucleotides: TGCGCCAGCAACCCTCAGGGGCCCCCAACCTACGAGCAGTACTTC. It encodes CASNPQGPPTYEQYF.

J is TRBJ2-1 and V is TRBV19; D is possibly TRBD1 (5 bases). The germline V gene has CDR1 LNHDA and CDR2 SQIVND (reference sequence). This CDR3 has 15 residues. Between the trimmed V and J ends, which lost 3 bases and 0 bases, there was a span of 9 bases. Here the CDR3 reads CASSMGPGSYNEQFF. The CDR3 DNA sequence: TGTGCCAGTAGTATGGGGCCGGGCTCCTACAATGAGCAGTTCTTC.

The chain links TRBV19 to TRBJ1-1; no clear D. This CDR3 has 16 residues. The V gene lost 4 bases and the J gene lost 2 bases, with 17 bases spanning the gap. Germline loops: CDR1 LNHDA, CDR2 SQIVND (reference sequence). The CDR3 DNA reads TGTGCCAGTAGTACCCCTTCTCTACTACTTAACACTGAAGCTTTCTTT. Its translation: CASSTPSLLLNTEAFF. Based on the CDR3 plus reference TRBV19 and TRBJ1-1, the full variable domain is DGGITQSPKYLFRKEGQNVTLSCEQNLNHDAMYWYRQDPGQGLRLIYYSQIVNDFQKGDIAEGYSVSREKKESFPLTVTSAQKNPTAFYLCASSTPSLLLNTEAFFGQGTRLTVV.

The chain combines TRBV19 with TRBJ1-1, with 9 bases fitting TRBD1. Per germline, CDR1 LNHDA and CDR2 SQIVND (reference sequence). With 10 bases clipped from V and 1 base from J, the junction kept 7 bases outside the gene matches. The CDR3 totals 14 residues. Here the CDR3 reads CATEQGAGNTEAFF. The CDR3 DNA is TGTGCCACGGAACAGGGGGCAGGGAACACTGAAGCTTTCTTT.

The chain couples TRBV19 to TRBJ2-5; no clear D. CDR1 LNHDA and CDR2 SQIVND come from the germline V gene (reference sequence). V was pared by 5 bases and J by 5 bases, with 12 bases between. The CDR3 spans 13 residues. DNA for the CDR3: TGTGCCAGTAGTCTGGGGAACGGGGAGACCCAGTACTTC. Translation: CASSLGNGETQYF.

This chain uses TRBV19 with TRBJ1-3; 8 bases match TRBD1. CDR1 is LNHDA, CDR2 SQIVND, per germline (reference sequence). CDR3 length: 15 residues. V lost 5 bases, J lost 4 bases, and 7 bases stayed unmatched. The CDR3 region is CASSPGTGFGNTIYF. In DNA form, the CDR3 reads TGTGCCAGTAGTCCCGGGACAGGTTTCGGAAACACCATATATTTT.

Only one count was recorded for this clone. CDR3 coding DNA: TGTGCCAGCAGTTACGGGACAGGGGTTTATTACGAGCAGTACTTC. This codes for CASSYGTGVYYEQYF. The rearrangement joins TRBV6-5 to TRBJ2-7, with 10 bases aligning to TRBD1. The CDR3 length is 15 residues. The germline CDR1 and CDR2 sequences are MNHEY and SVGAGI. V dropped 2 bases and J dropped 4; count of bases not matched to a gene: 5.

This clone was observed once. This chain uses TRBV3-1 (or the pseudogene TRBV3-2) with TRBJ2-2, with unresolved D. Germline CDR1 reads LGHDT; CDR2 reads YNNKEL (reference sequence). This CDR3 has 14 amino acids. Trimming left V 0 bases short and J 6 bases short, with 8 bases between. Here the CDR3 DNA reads TGTGCCAGCAGCCAAGATCAGGCTGCCGGGGAGCTGTTTTTT. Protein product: CASSQDQAAGELFF.

The CDR3, as DNA: TGTGCCAGCAGCTTGTCGTGGGGCGCGGGCTATGGCTACACCTTC. Its translation: CASSLSWGAGYGYTF. V and J are TRBV5-4 and TRBJ1-2; D is perhaps TRBD1 (5 bases). The germline V and J ends were trimmed by 1 base and 4 bases, with 14 bases remaining between them. This CDR3 contains 15 residues. The germline V gene encodes CDR1 SGHNT and CDR2 YYREEE (reference sequence).

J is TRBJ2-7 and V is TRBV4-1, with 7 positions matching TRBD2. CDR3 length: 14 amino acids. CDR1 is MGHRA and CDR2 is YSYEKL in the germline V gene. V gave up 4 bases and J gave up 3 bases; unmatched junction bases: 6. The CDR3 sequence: CASSPLWGGYEQYF. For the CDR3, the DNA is TGCGCCAGCAGCCCTTTGTGGGGGGGCTACGAGCAGTACTTC.

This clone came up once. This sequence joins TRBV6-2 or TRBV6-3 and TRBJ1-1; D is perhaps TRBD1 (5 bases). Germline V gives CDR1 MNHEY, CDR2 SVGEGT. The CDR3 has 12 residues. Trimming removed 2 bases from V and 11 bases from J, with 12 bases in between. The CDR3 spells CASSYGDSGAFF. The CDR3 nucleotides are TGTGCCAGCAGTTACGGGGACTCGGGTGCTTTCTTT.